This is a list of T cell receptor beta chains from one sample in a study of T cell responses to AZD1222 COVID-19 vaccine. Sequencing used immunoSEQ multiplex PCR; TCRdb keeps in-frame clones, though not all of them. The sample yields over 85,000 clones, around 90% seen once. This sample comprised peripheral blood, obtained 28 days after the second AZD1222 dose. All receptors come from an adult who received the AZD1222 COVID-19 vaccine. The CDR3 runs from the conserved cysteine through the conserved F or W. Each record gives: clone size, J gene, V gene, D gene, CDR3 protein, CDR3 DNA. The D gene is left open where the match is weak. A clone size is listed for some rows: how often the clone was seen (once, few, many), or a class if it is expanded.

abundance: -; j_gene: TRBJ2-7; v_gene: TRBV5-1; d_gene: TRBD2; CDR3aa: CASSSTHSGASYEQYF; CDR3nt: TGCGCCAGCAGCTCCACCCATAGCGGGGCCTCCTACGAGCAGTACTTC
abundance: -; j_gene: TRBJ2-7; v_gene: TRBV9; d_gene: TRBD1; CDR3aa: CASPDRPGQYF; CDR3nt: TGTGCCAGTCCGGACAGGCCAGGGCAGTACTTC
abundance: -; j_gene: TRBJ1-4; v_gene: TRBV6-5; d_gene: -; CDR3aa: CASSYSTVGKLFF; CDR3nt: TGTGCCAGCAGTTACTCGACTGTCGGCAAACTGTTTTTT
abundance: -; j_gene: TRBJ2-4; v_gene: TRBV21-1; d_gene: -; CDR3aa: CASSIQTGSLAKNIQYF; CDR3nt: TGTGCCAGCAGCATCCAGACAGGTTCTTTGGCCAAAAACATTCAGTACTTC
abundance: once; j_gene: TRBJ1-1; v_gene: TRBV24-1; d_gene: TRBD1; CDR3aa: CATAAGQRTEAFF; CDR3nt: TGTGCCACCGCCGCGGGACAGAGGACTGAAGCTTTCTTT
abundance: -; j_gene: TRBJ1-1; v_gene: TRBV5-1; d_gene: -; CDR3aa: CASSLKENTEAFF; CDR3nt: TGCGCCAGCAGCTTGAAGGAAAACACTGAAGCTTTCTTT
abundance: -; j_gene: TRBJ1-5; v_gene: TRBV30; d_gene: -; CDR3aa: CAWSIQGNQPQHF; CDR3nt: TGTGCCTGGAGTATACAGGGAAATCAGCCCCAGCATTTT
abundance: -; j_gene: TRBJ2-1; v_gene: TRBV4-1; d_gene: TRBD2; CDR3aa: CASSQDVPLAGAFSPYNEQFF; CDR3nt: TGCGCCAGCAGCCAAGATGTCCCGCTAGCGGGGGCCTTCTCCCCCTACAATGAGCAGTTCTTC
abundance: -; j_gene: TRBJ2-1; v_gene: TRBV21-1; d_gene: -; CDR3aa: CASSPHKGQFF; CDR3nt: TGTGCCAGCAGCCCCCATAAGGGGCAGTTCTTC
abundance: -; j_gene: TRBJ1-2; v_gene: TRBV28; d_gene: -; CDR3aa: CASDGTEYSNYGYTF; CDR3nt: TGTGCCAGCGACGGGACCGAATACTCCAACTATGGCTACACCTTC
abundance: once; j_gene: TRBJ1-5; v_gene: TRBV7-2; d_gene: -; CDR3aa: CASSLVGSSNQPQHF; CDR3nt: TGTGCCAGCAGCTTAGTCGGGTCTAGCAATCAGCCCCAGCATTTT
abundance: once; j_gene: TRBJ2-2; v_gene: TRBV9; d_gene: -; CDR3aa: CASSVEGFAGELFF; CDR3nt: TGTGCCAGCAGCGTAGAGGGTTTTGCCGGGGAGCTGTTTTTT
abundance: -; j_gene: TRBJ1-5; v_gene: TRBV30; d_gene: -; CDR3aa: CAWSVGPPYQPQHF; CDR3nt: TGTGCCTGGAGTGTCGGCCCTCCTTATCAGCCCCAGCATTTT
abundance: few; j_gene: TRBJ1-6; v_gene: TRBV24-1; d_gene: TRBD1; CDR3aa: CATSDATGGMNSPLHF; CDR3nt: TGTGCCACCAGTGACGCGACAGGGGGGATGAATTCACCCCTCCACTTT
abundance: -; j_gene: TRBJ2-2; v_gene: TRBV28; d_gene: TRBD2; CDR3aa: CASSARGVNTGELFF; CDR3nt: TGTGCCAGCAGTGCGCGGGGGGTAAACACCGGGGAGCTGTTTTTT
abundance: -; j_gene: TRBJ2-7; v_gene: TRBV2; d_gene: TRBD2; CDR3aa: CASSEGLAGGTYEQYF; CDR3nt: TGTGCCAGCAGTGAAGGGCTAGCGGGGGGGACCTACGAGCAGTACTTC
abundance: -; j_gene: TRBJ1-2; v_gene: TRBV6-5; d_gene: -; CDR3aa: CASRRGDYGYTF; CDR3nt: TGTGCCAGCAGAAGGGGGGACTATGGCTACACCTTC
abundance: -; j_gene: TRBJ1-1; v_gene: TRBV6-1; d_gene: TRBD1; CDR3aa: CASSENRGLVEAFF; CDR3nt: TGTGCCAGCAGTGAAAACAGGGGGCTCGTTGAAGCTTTCTTT